Listed below are T cell receptor beta chains from one sample, sequenced in a study of blood T cell repertoires in COVID-19. Assay: immunoSEQ multiplex PCR; the TCRdb copy retains only in-frame clones and omits some. The data contain a few hundred thousand clones, nearly 90% of them seen just once; the ten biggest clones take up approximately 4.3%. Sequenced input: PBMCs or T cells enriched from blood (not recorded which). These receptors were obtained from a young woman with acute COVID-19. The CDR3 runs from the conserved cysteine through the conserved F or W. D genes are given only for firm matches. Size is stated for part of the rows, as once, few or many counts, or as a class when the clone is expanded.

>.|TRBD1|TRBJ2-7|TRBV10-3
CAITRTGGPYEQYF
TGTGCCATCACCCGGACAGGGGGCCCCTACGAGCAGTACTTC
>.|.|TRBJ2-3|TRBV7-7
CASSFDSADTQYF
TGTGCTAGCAGCTTCGACTCGGCAGATACGCAGTATTTT
>.|TRBD1|TRBJ1-6|TRBV15
CATSDRGSSPLHF
TGTGCCACCTCCGACAGGGGTAGTTCACCCCTCCACTTT
>.|TRBD1|TRBJ2-1|TRBV2
CASSLGQGSYNEQFF
TGTGCCAGCAGTCTGGGACAGGGGAGTTACAATGAGCAGTTCTTC
>.|TRBD1|TRBJ1-1|TRBV6-5
CASTTQGKVAEAFF
TGTGCCAGCACTACACAGGGGAAGGTCGCTGAAGCTTTCTTT
>once|TRBD1|TRBJ1-5|TRBV19
CASSAPDRGPFQPQHF
TGTGCCAGTAGTGCCCCAGACAGGGGGCCGTTTCAGCCCCAGCATTTT
>.|.|TRBJ1-6|TRBV20-1
CSAGTNSPLHF
TGCAGTGCAGGGACAAATTCACCCCTCCACTTT
>once|TRBD1|TRBJ2-7|TRBV18
CASSAGQDEQYF
TGTGCCAGCTCGGCAGGACAGGACGAGCAGTACTTC
>.|.|TRBJ1-5|TRBV27
CASSFRVNQPQHF
TGTGCCAGCAGTTTCAGGGTAAATCAGCCCCAGCATTTT
>.|TRBD2|TRBJ2-3|TRBV7-2
CASSLAGGDTDTQYF
TGTGCCAGCAGCTTAGCGGGAGGGGACACAGATACGCAGTATTTT
>.|TRBD1|TRBJ1-1|TRBV5-1
CASSPGQTLEAFF
TGCGCCAGCAGCCCGGGACAGACGCTTGAAGCTTTCTTT
>.|TRBD2|TRBJ2-1|TRBV19
CASTSGSSYNEQFF
TGTGCCTCGACTAGCGGGAGCTCCTACAATGAGCAGTTCTTC
>once|TRBD1|TRBJ1-4|TRBV4-1
CASSQTPTGINEKLFF
TGCGCCAGCAGCCAGACCCCGACAGGGATTAATGAAAAACTGTTTTTT
>.|.|TRBJ1-3|TRBV6-5
CASSYTGMLSGNTIYF
TGTGCCAGCAGTTACACAGGAATGCTCTCTGGAAACACCATATATTTT
>few|TRBD2|TRBJ2-1|TRBV4-2
CASSRELAGGDEQFF
TGTGCCAGCAGCCGGGAACTAGCGGGAGGGGATGAGCAGTTCTTC
>.|.|TRBJ1-1|TRBV2
CASLPEAGALEAFF
TGTGCCAGCCTACCCGAAGCGGGGGCCCTGGAAGCTTTCTTT
>.|.|TRBJ2-7|TRBV5-1
CASSRGSQGNPYEQYF
TGCGCCAGCAGCCGGGGTTCTCAGGGGAACCCCTACGAGCAGTACTTC
>.|TRBD1|TRBJ2-3|TRBV28
CASSSTGASTDTQYF
TGTGCCAGCAGTTCTACAGGGGCTAGCACAGATACGCAGTATTTT
>once|.|TRBJ2-7|TRBV14
CASSPRQQGGEQYF
TGTGCCAGCAGCCCGAGGCAGCAGGGCGGCGAGCAGTACTTC
>few|TRBD1|TRBJ1-2|TRBV27
CASGSGGGYTF
TGTGCCAGCGGATCAGGGGGTGGCTACACCTTC
>.|.|TRBJ2-7|TRBV27
CASSPMAGLNYEQYF
TGTGCCAGCAGCCCTATGGCCGGACTCAACTACGAGCAGTACTTC
>.|TRBD1|TRBJ1-1|TRBV11-1
CASSLPGQGHTFF
TGTGCCAGCAGCTTACCCGGACAGGGCCATACTTTCTTT
>.|.|TRBJ2-2|TRBV7-9
CASSSPKTGPNTGELFF
TGTGCCAGCAGCTCACCTAAAACAGGGCCCAACACCGGGGAGCTGTTTTTT
>.|TRBD1|TRBJ2-2|TRBV5-1
CASSLDSTGASGELFF
TGCGCCAGCAGCTTGGATAGCACAGGGGCCTCCGGGGAGCTGTTTTTT
>.|.|TRBJ1-4|TRBV28
CASTQGFEKLFF
TGTGCCAGCACCCAGGGTTTTGAAAAACTGTTTTTT
>.|.|TRBJ2-1|TRBV29-1
CSVERGYPYNEQFF
TGCAGCGTTGAAAGAGGGTACCCTTACAATGAGCAGTTCTTC
>.|.|TRBJ1-5|TRBV12-3/TRBV12-4
CASSSMSNQPQHF
TGTGCCAGCAGTTCAATGAGCAATCAGCCCCAGCATTTT
>.|.|TRBJ2-7|TRBV6-1
CASSELLNEQYF
TGTGCCAGCAGTGAACTCTTAAACGAGCAGTACTTC
>.|.|TRBJ1-5|TRBV28
CASSTSDQPQHF
TGTGCCAGCAGTACCTCGGATCAGCCCCAGCATTTT
>.|.|TRBJ1-3|TRBV19
CASSRQAGGKGNTIYF
TGTGCCAGTAGCCGCCAAGCGGGGGGCAAAGGAAACACCATATATTTT
>.|.|TRBJ2-2|TRBV11-3
CASSPKRQNTGELFF
TGTGCCAGCAGCCCAAAGAGGCAGAACACCGGGGAGCTGTTTTTT
>.|.|TRBJ2-7|TRBV7-9
CASSSATGYEQYF
TGTGCCAGCAGCTCGGCGACTGGGTACGAGCAGTACTTC
>.|.|TRBJ1-4|TRBV6-5
CASSLTGSDREKLFF
TGTGCCAGCAGTCTAACAGGGTCCGATCGAGAAAAACTGTTTTTT
>once|TRBD2|TRBJ2-7|TRBV28
CASRPREGRLYEQYF
TGTGCCAGCAGACCCCGGGAGGGGCGTCTCTACGAGCAGTACTTC
>.|TRBD1|TRBJ1-5|TRBV19
CASSHRGRNQPQHF
TGTGCCAGTAGTCACAGGGGGCGCAATCAGCCCCAGCATTTT
>.|.|TRBJ2-7|TRBV3-1/TRBV3-2
CASSQEYSFHYEQYF
TGTGCCAGCAGCCAAGAGTACAGCTTTCACTACGAGCAGTACTTC
>.|.|TRBJ2-3|TRBV29-1
CSVELIGSTWTDTQYF
TGCAGCGTTGAACTCATCGGGAGTACGTGGACAGATACGCAGTATTTT
>.|TRBD1|TRBJ1-6|TRBV6-5
CASSSYNRGPLHF
TGTGCCAGCAGTTCCTACAACAGGGGACCCCTCCACTTT